This TCR beta chain was found in a study of persistence of HIV-infected CD4 T cells. As for this clone: Its antigen is undetermined.

V gave up 1 base and J gave up 10 bases, with 16 bases separating them. The CDR3 length is 15 residues. Per germline, CDR1 WSHSY and CDR2 SAAADI. Overlapping HIV-1 Gag 15-mer peptides at 1 ug per peptide per mL were used. Sorted nonresponding memory CD4+ T cells were CD40L-negative, CD69-negative, CD45RO-high. Findings of the study overall: TCRbeta richness was lower in CMV- and Gag-responding cells than in anti-CD3/anti-CD28-responding cells. Antigen-responding cells were enriched for degenerate expanded CDR3beta sequences.

Sequencing used immunoSEQ version 4 in survey mode. Sequencing used immunoSEQ multiplex PCR; TCRdb keeps in-frame clones, though not all of them. The sample yields over 40,000 clones, roughly 74% seen once. This clonotype originated in an adult man with HIV who was CMV-seropositive. The material sequenced was CD4+ T cells sorted from PBMCs after roughly 18-hour stimulation, taken from a patient who received antiretroviral therapy. The rearrangement joins TRBV10-2 to TRBJ1-4; TRBD1 might be the D (6 bases). CDR3 loop: CASSEYGQLPPKLFF. The CDR3 nucleotides read TGCGCCAGCAGTGAGTATGGACAGCTCCCCCCAAAACTGTTTTTT.